This TCR beta chain stems from a study of shared clonotypes between healthy human individuals. Study as a whole: Each donor had three CD4 naive, three CD4 memory, two CD8 naive and one CD8 memory plate. Findings and caveats of the study: Sorted-subset sequencing was shown by rarefaction to be incomplete despite large depth.

The CDR3 extends over 15 amino acids. V dropped 3 bases and J dropped 1; count of bases not matched to a gene: 4. Germline CDR1 and CDR2: SGDLS and YYNGEE. As regards this clone: Its antigen is not known.

CD45RO negativity and positive selection for CCR7 defined naive CD8 cells, a population that excluded terminally differentiated effector memory CD45RA+ cells. Donors were healthy HIV-negative adults without recently reported acute infections or vaccinations. This table comes from immunoSEQ multiplex PCR, and its TCRdb copy is limited to in-frame clones, with some not included. The sample records 560,000 or so clones, 90% to 97% being singletons. Sequenced sample: naive CD8+ T cells sorted from blood. This chain joins TRBV9 and TRBJ2-7; 10 bases align to TRBD2. The TCR originated in a woman aged 30 to 39 in good health. The CDR3 nucleotides read TGTGCCAGCAGCGCTAGCGGGAGTACGTCCTACGAGCAGTACTTC. As protein: CASSASGSTSYEQYF.